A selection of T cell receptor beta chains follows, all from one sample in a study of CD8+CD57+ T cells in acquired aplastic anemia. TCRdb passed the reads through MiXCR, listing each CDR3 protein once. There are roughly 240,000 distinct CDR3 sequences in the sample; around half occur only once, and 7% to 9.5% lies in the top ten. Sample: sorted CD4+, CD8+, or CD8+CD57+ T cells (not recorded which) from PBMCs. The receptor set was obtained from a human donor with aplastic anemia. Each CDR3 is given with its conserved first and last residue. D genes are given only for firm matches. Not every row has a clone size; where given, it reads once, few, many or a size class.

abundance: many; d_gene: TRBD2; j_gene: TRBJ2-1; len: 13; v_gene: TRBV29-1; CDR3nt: TGCAGCGTTTTAGCGGGAATTGGAAATGAGCAGTTCTTC; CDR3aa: CSVLAGIGNEQFF
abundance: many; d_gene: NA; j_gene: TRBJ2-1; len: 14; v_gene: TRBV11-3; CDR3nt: TGTGCCAGCAGCACAGGGACGTTCTCCAATGAGCAGTTCTTC; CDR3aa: CASSTGTFSNEQFF
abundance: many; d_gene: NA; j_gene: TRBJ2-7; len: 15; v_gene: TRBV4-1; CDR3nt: TGCGCCAGCAGCCAATTTACGGGACACACCTACGAGCAGTACTTC; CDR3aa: CASSQFTGHTYEQYF
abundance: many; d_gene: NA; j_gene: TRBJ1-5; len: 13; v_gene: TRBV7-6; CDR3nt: TGTGCCAGCAGCTTAGGGGGGCTTCAGCCCCAGCATTTT; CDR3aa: CASSLGGLQPQHF
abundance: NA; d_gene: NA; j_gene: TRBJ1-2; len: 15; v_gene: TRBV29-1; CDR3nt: TGCAGCGTTGAAGATCGACAAGACCTTAACTATGGCTACACCTTC; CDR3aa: CSVEDRQDLNYGYTF
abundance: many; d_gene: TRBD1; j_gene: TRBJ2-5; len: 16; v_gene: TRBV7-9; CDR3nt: TGTGCCAGCAGCCCGGGACAGGGGGCAGTAAGAGAGACCCAGTACTTC; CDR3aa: CASSPGQGAVRETQYF
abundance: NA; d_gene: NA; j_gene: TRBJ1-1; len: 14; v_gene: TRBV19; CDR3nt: TGTGCCAGTAGTATGAGACAGATGAACACTGAAGCTTTCTTT; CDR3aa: CASSMRQMNTEAFF
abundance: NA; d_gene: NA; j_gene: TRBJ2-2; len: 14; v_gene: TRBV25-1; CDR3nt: TGTGCCAGCAGTGTTGGTGGGGACACCGGGGAGCTGTTTTTT; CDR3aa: CASSVGGDTGELFF
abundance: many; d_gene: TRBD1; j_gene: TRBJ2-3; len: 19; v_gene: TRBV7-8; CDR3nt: TGTGCCAGCAGCTCCTCATGGGGACAGGGTTATCTTGACACAGATACGCAGTATTTT; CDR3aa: CASSSSWGQGYLDTDTQYF
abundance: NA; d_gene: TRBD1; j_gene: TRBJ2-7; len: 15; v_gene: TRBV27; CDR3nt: TGTGCCAGCAGTCCCGGGACAGGGGTAATTTACGAGCAGTACTTC; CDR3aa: CASSPGTGVIYEQYF
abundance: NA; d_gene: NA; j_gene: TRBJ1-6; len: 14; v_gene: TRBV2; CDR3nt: TGTGCCAGCAAAGTAAAAGTGACAGGTTCACCCCTCCACTTT; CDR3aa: CASKVKVTGSPLHF
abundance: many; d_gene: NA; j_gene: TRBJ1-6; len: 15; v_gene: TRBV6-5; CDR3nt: TGTGCCAGCAGTTCCTCCGCGGGGGCGAATTCACCCCTCCACTTT; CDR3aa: CASSSSAGANSPLHF
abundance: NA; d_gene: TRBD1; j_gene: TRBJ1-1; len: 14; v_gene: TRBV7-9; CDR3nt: TGTGCCAGCAGTGGACAGGGGGAGGTCACTGAAGCTTTCTTT; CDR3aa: CASSGQGEVTEAFF
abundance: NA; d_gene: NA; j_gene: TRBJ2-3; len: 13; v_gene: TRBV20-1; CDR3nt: TGCAATGCCCAAGGGTTTAGCCCAGATACGCAGTATTTT; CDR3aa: CNAQGFSPDTQYF
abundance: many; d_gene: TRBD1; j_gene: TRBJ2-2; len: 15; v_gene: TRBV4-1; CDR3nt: TGCGCCAGCAGCCAAAGTCAGGGGGCTTACGGGGAGCTGTTTTTT; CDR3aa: CASSQSQGAYGELFF
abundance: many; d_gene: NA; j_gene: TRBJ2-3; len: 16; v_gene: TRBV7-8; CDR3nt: TGTGCCAGCAGCTTGTGGGATGAGGGGTCCACAGATACGCAGTATTTT; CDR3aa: CASSLWDEGSTDTQYF
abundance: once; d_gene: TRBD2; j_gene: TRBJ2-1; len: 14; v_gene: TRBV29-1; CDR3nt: TGCAGCGTGACCGGGACTAGCGGGAGTGATGAGCAGTTCTTC; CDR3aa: CSVTGTSGSDEQFF
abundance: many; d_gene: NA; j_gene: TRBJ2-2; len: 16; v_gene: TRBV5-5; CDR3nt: TGTGCCAGCAAAGGTGGCGGCCCCGCGAACACCGGGGAGCTGTTTTTT; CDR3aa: CASKGGGPANTGELFF
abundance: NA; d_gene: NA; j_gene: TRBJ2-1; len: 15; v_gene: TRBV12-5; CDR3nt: TGTGCTAGTGGCTTCGGGTTGAGCTCCTACAATGAGCAGTTCTTC; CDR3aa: CASGFGLSSYNEQFF
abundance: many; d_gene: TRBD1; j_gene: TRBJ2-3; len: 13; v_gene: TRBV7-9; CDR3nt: TGTGCCAGCGGCCAGGGGGCTGGTAATACGCAGTATTTT; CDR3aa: CASGQGAGNTQYF
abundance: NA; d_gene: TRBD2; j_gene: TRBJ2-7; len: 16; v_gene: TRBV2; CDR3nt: TGTGCCAGCAGTGCCGGGGTAGCGGGAAGGATCTACGAGCAGTACTTC; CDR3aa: CASSAGVAGRIYEQYF
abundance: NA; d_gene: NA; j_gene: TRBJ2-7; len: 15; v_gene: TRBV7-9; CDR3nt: TGTGCCAGCAGCCGGGGCACGGAGAGCTCCTACGAGCAGTACTTC; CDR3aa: CASSRGTESSYEQYF
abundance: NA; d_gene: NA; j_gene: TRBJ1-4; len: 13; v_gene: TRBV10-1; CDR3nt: TGCGCCAGCGGACCGGGAATTAATGAAAAACTGTTTTTT; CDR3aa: CASGPGINEKLFF
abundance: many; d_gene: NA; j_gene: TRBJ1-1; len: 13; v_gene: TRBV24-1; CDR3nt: TGTGCCACCAGCGAGCTTGAGAACACTGAAGCTTTCTTT; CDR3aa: CATSELENTEAFF
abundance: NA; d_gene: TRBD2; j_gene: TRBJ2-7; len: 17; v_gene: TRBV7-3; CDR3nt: TGTGCCGCCCAATATCCGGCGGCGGGAGGAAGCAATTACGAGCAGTACTTC; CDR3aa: CAAQYPAAGGSNYEQYF
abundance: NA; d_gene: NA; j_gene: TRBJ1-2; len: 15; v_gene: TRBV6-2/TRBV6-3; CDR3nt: TGTGCCAGCATCAATATGGACAGCTCGAACTATGGCTACACCTTC; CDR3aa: CASINMDSSNYGYTF
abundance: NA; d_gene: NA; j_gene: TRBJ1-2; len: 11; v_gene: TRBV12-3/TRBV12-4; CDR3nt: TGTGCCACCAGTGCAGAAAATGGCTACACCTTC; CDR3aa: CATSAENGYTF
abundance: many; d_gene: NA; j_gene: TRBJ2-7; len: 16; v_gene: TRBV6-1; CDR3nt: TGTGCCAGCAGTGAAGATGGGCAATATCCTTCACACGAGCAGTACTTC; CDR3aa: CASSEDGQYPSHEQYF
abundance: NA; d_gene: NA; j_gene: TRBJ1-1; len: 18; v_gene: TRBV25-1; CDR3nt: TGTGCCAGCAGTGAATACCAAACGAGCGGACGGATAAACACTGAAGCTTTCTTT; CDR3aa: CASSEYQTSGRINTEAFF
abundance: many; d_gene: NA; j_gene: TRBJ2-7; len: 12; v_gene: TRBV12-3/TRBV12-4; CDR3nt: TGTGCCAGCAGCTCACCCCGGGGCGAGCAGTACTTC; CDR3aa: CASSSPRGEQYF
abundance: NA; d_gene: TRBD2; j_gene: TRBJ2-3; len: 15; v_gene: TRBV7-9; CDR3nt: TGTGCCAGCAGCTCCGGGACTAGCGGGAGGAATGAGCAGTATTTT; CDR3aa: CASSSGTSGRNEQYF
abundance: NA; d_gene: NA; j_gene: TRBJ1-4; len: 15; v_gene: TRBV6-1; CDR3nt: TGTGCCAGCAGTGATTTAGGGCCGACTAATGAAAAACTGTTTTTT; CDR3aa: CASSDLGPTNEKLFF
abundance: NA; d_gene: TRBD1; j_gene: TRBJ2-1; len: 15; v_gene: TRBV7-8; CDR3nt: TGTGCCAGCAGCAATCGGAGGACAGGCCCTTATGAGCAGTTCTTC; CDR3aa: CASSNRRTGPYEQFF
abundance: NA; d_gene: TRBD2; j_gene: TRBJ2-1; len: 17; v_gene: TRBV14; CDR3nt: TGTGCCAGCAGCCACCTATCTAGCGGGGGGGCCTACAATGAGCAGTTCTTC; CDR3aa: CASSHLSSGGAYNEQFF
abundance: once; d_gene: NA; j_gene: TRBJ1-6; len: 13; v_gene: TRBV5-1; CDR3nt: TGCGCCAGCAGCTTGGCTGAGAGATCACCCCTCCACTTT; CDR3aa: CASSLAERSPLHF
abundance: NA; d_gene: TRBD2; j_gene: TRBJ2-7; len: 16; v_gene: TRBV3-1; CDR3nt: TGTGCCAGCAGCCAAGTCTCGCGGGAGCTATCCTACGAGCAGTACTTC; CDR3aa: CASSQVSRELSYEQYF
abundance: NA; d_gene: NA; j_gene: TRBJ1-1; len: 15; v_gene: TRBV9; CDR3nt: TGTGCCAGCAGCGTCGATGGGTTACGGGACACTGAAGCTTTCTTT; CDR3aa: CASSVDGLRDTEAFF
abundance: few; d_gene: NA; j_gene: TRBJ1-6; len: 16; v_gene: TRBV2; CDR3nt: TGTGCCAGCAGGCGGACAGAGAGCTCCTATAATTCACCCCTCCACTTT; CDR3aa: CASRRTESSYNSPLHF
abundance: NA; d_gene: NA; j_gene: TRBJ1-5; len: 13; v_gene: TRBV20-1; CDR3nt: TGCAGTGCCGTCGGGGGAGGGAGACAGCCCCAGCATTTT; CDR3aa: CSAVGGGRQPQHF
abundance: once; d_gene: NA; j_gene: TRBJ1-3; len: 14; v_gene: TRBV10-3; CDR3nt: TGTGCCATCAGGCCTGAAACCTCTGGAAACACCATATATTTT; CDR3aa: CAIRPETSGNTIYF
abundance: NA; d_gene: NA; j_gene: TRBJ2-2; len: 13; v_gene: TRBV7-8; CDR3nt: TGTGCCAGCAGCTTAGGCGGTGACAGGGAGCTGTTTTTT; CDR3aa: CASSLGGDRELFF
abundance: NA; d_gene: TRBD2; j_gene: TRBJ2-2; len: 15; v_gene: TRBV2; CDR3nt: TGTGCCAGCAGAGGACTAGCGGGGACCACCGGGGAGCTGTTTTTT; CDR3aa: CASRGLAGTTGELFF